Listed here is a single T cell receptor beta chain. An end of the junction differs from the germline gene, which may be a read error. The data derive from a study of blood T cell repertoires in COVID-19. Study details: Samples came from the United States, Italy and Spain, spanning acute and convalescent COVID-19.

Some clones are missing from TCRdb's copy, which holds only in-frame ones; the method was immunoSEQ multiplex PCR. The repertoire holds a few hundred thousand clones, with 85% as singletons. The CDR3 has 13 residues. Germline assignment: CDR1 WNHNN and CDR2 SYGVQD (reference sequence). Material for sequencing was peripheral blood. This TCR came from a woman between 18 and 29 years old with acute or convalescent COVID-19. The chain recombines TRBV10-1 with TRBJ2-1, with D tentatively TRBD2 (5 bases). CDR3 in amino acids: CASSDPSYDEQFF. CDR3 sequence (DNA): TGCGCCAGCAGTGACCCTAGCTACGATGAGCAGTTCTTC.